This T cell receptor (beta chain) is from a study of control samples from healthy donors and cancer patients. This clone was counted a single time. Trimming stripped 2 bases from V and 4 bases from J, with 8 bases between. Germline CDR1 KGHSH, CDR2 LQKENI. The CDR3 consists of 13 residues. TCRdb keeps only in-frame clones here, not all; method: immunoSEQ multiplex PCR. The sample yields about 120,000 clones, 80% to 95% seen once. The clonotype comes from a woman between 18 and 29 years old in good health. This chain uses TRBV18 with TRBJ1-1, with D perhaps TRBD1 (5 bases). The sample consisted of blood. The CDR3, as DNA: TGTGCCAGCTCACCAGTGGGGGGCACTGAAGCTTTCTTT. Translated: CASSPVGGTEAFF.